The sequence of this TCR beta chain was determined in a study of blood T cell repertoires in COVID-19. Study-level information: Acute-phase and convalescent COVID-19 samples originated in the United States, Italy and Spain. PBMCs, B-cell-depleted T cells, or T cells provided the cDNA or gDNA that made up the material.

This CDR3 comprises 16 residues. Deletions cut 3 bases from V and 8 bases from J, with 20 bases between. Germline assignment: CDR1 SGHTA and CDR2 FQGNSA. The authors' processing: How many nucleated cells were present was estimated from reference gene primer amplification. Here immunoSEQ multiplex PCR was the method, and the copy in TCRdb shows in-frame clones only, minus some. The V and J calls and clone size come from that table; D and trimming were worked out from the DNA. The table includes some 300,000 clones, about 90% detected once. In Seattle, patients joined the study during active infection and were tracked longitudinally.

The sequence was collected from a middle-aged woman with COVID-19, enrolled during active disease. The rearrangement links TRBV7-2 to TRBJ2-1, with D perhaps TRBD2 (5 bases). Source material: peripheral blood. This chain's CDR3 is CASSFLGFRTGDEQFF. Written as DNA, the CDR3 is TGTGCCAGCAGCTTTCTCGGGTTTAGGACTGGAGATGAGCAGTTCTTC.